This T cell receptor (beta chain) was obtained from a study of shared T cell receptors in the human thymus. V was cut by 1 base and J by 1 base, with 15 bases left in between. This CDR3 has 17 residues. Germline CDR1 MGHRA, CDR2 YSYEKL. Clones were read by immunoSEQ multiplex PCR, and TCRdb kept only the in-frame ones, dropping some. The sample shows roughly 410,000 clones, approximately 95% of them seen only once. The sample comprised thymocytes. The V call is TRBV4-1, the J call TRBJ2-3; either TRBD1 or TRBD2 may supply D (5 bases each). The receptor's source is a human donor. The CDR3 nucleotides are TGCGCCAGCAGCCAAGGTGAACCGGGGCCGCGCACAGATACGCAGTATTTT. Amino acid sequence: CASSQGEPGPRTDTQYF.